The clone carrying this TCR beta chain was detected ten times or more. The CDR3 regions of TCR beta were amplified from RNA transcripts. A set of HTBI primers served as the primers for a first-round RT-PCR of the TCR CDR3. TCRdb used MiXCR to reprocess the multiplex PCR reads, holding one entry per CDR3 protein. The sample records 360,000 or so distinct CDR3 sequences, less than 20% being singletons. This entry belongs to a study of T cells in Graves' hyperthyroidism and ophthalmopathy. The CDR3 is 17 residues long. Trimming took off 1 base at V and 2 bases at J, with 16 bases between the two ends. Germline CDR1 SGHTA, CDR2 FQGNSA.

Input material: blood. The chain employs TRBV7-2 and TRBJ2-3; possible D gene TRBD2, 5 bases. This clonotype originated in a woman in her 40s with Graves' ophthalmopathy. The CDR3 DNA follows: TGTGCCAGCAGCTTAGTGCCCCTAGCAGGTTTCACAGATACGCAGTATTTT. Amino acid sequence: CASSLVPLAGFTDTQYF.